This is a list of T cell receptor beta chains from one sample in a study of control samples from healthy donors and cancer patients. TCRdb's copy holds only in-frame clones and misses some; the assay was immunoSEQ multiplex PCR. The sample is made up of fewer than 200,000 clones, and the top ten hold roughly 2.2% of it. Sequencing used blood. The origin of the receptors is a woman under 40 in good health. Both conserved end residues are part of each CDR3. The order of the fields is J gene, V gene, D gene, CDR3 protein, CDR3 DNA. D genes are given only for firm matches.

J gene: TRBJ1-6
V gene: TRBV28
D gene: NA
CDR3 protein: CASSLGQYNSPLHF
CDR3 DNA: TGTGCCAGCAGTCTTGGACAGTATAATTCACCCCTCCACTTT

J gene: TRBJ2-5
V gene: TRBV4-1
D gene: NA
CDR3 protein: CASSQDQETQYF
CDR3 DNA: TGCGCCAGCAGCCAAGACCAAGAGACCCAGTACTTC

J gene: TRBJ2-2
V gene: TRBV27
D gene: NA
CDR3 protein: CASTQGRGGELFF
CDR3 DNA: TGTGCCAGCACCCAGGGGAGAGGCGGGGAGCTGTTTTTT

J gene: TRBJ1-3
V gene: TRBV29-1
D gene: NA
CDR3 protein: CSVGGLSGNTIYF
CDR3 DNA: TGCAGCGTTGGGGGGCTATCGGGAAACACCATATATTTT

J gene: TRBJ1-4
V gene: TRBV5-8
D gene: NA
CDR3 protein: CASSPSTVATNEKLFF
CDR3 DNA: TGTGCCAGCAGTCCTTCCACGGTGGCAACTAATGAAAAACTGTTTTTT

J gene: TRBJ1-5
V gene: TRBV19
D gene: NA
CDR3 protein: CASSPPEWNQPQHF
CDR3 DNA: TGTGCCAGTAGTCCTCCAGAGTGGAATCAGCCCCAGCATTTT

J gene: TRBJ1-4
V gene: TRBV7-2
D gene: NA
CDR3 protein: CASSLGRATNEKLFF
CDR3 DNA: TGTGCCAGCAGCTTGGGCCGCGCAACTAATGAAAAACTGTTTTTT

J gene: TRBJ1-1
V gene: TRBV6-5
D gene: NA
CDR3 protein: CATKQGTWTEAFF
CDR3 DNA: TGTGCCACCAAACAGGGTACATGGACTGAAGCTTTCTTT

J gene: TRBJ2-2
V gene: TRBV3-1/TRBV3-2
D gene: NA
CDR3 protein: CASSPGSGELFF
CDR3 DNA: TGTGCCAGCAGCCCGGGTAGCGGGGAGCTGTTTTTT

J gene: TRBJ2-7
V gene: TRBV19
D gene: NA
CDR3 protein: CASSGFPLYEQYF
CDR3 DNA: TGTGCCAGTAGCGGGTTTCCCCTCTACGAGCAGTACTTC

J gene: TRBJ1-4
V gene: TRBV28
D gene: NA
CDR3 protein: CASSLRGGEKLFF
CDR3 DNA: TGTGCCAGCAGTTTAAGGGGAGGTGAAAAACTGTTTTTT

J gene: TRBJ1-4
V gene: TRBV19
D gene: NA
CDR3 protein: CASNTVRGEKLFF
CDR3 DNA: TGTGCCAGTAATACAGTACGCGGTGAAAAACTGTTTTTT

J gene: TRBJ1-1
V gene: TRBV4-1
D gene: NA
CDR3 protein: CASSQVGGTEAFF
CDR3 DNA: TGCGCCAGCAGCCAAGTAGGGGGCACTGAAGCTTTCTTT

J gene: TRBJ1-4
V gene: TRBV2
D gene: NA
CDR3 protein: CASSEGTTNEKLFF
CDR3 DNA: TGTGCCAGCAGTGAAGGAACAACTAATGAAAAACTGTTTTTT

J gene: TRBJ1-3
V gene: TRBV2
D gene: TRBD1
CDR3 protein: CASSRTGTETGNTIYF
CDR3 DNA: TGTGCCAGCAGCAGGACCGGGACAGAAACTGGAAACACCATATATTTT

J gene: TRBJ1-2
V gene: TRBV29-1
D gene: NA
CDR3 protein: CSVRTREGYTF
CDR3 DNA: TGCAGCGTAAGGACACGGGAGGGCTACACCTTC

J gene: TRBJ2-1
V gene: TRBV5-1
D gene: TRBD2
CDR3 protein: CASSLTSGVSYNEQFF
CDR3 DNA: TGCGCCAGCAGCTTGACTAGCGGGGTCTCCTACAATGAGCAGTTCTTC

J gene: TRBJ2-1
V gene: TRBV27
D gene: NA
CDR3 protein: CASSLPPPWDEQFF
CDR3 DNA: TGTGCCAGCAGTTTACCCCCCCCCTGGGATGAGCAGTTCTTC

J gene: TRBJ2-7
V gene: TRBV5-4
D gene: NA
CDR3 protein: CASSTPTGLSYEQYF
CDR3 DNA: TGTGCCAGCAGCACCCCGACAGGCCTTTCCTACGAGCAGTACTTC

J gene: TRBJ2-5
V gene: TRBV28
D gene: NA
CDR3 protein: CASSRPGRRETQYF
CDR3 DNA: TGTGCCAGCAGCCGACCAGGGCGGAGGGAGACCCAGTACTTC

J gene: TRBJ2-7
V gene: TRBV28
D gene: TRBD1
CDR3 protein: CASSSWRGQAEQYF
CDR3 DNA: TGTGCCAGCAGTTCCTGGCGAGGACAGGCTGAGCAGTACTTC

J gene: TRBJ2-7
V gene: TRBV28
D gene: TRBD2
CDR3 protein: CASSLWRGSYEQYF
CDR3 DNA: TGTGCCAGCAGTTTGTGGCGGGGGTCCTACGAGCAGTACTTC

J gene: TRBJ2-1
V gene: TRBV7-9
D gene: NA
CDR3 protein: CASSLEEGQGQFF
CDR3 DNA: TGTGCCAGCAGCTTAGAAGAGGGGCAGGGGCAGTTCTTC

J gene: TRBJ1-4
V gene: TRBV28
D gene: NA
CDR3 protein: CASMAATNEKLFF
CDR3 DNA: TGTGCCAGCATGGCCGCAACTAATGAAAAACTGTTTTTT

J gene: TRBJ1-3
V gene: TRBV3-1/TRBV3-2
D gene: NA
CDR3 protein: CASSQALTRIQNSGNTIYF
CDR3 DNA: TGTGCCAGCAGCCAAGCCTTGACCAGGATCCAAAACTCTGGAAACACCATATATTTT

J gene: TRBJ1-5
V gene: TRBV7-8
D gene: NA
CDR3 protein: CASSLTEGNQPQHF
CDR3 DNA: TGTGCCAGCAGCTTAACAGAGGGCAATCAGCCCCAGCATTTT

J gene: TRBJ1-4
V gene: TRBV28
D gene: NA
CDR3 protein: CASSLGQQWNEKLFF
CDR3 DNA: TGTGCCAGCAGTTTGGGTCAACAGTGGAATGAAAAACTGTTTTTT

J gene: TRBJ2-7
V gene: TRBV2
D gene: TRBD1
CDR3 protein: CASGRTGPANYSYEQYF
CDR3 DNA: TGTGCCAGCGGGAGGACAGGGCCAGCGAATTACTCCTACGAGCAGTACTTC

J gene: TRBJ1-6
V gene: TRBV6-5
D gene: NA
CDR3 protein: CASSYSTRSYNSPLHF
CDR3 DNA: TGTGCCAGCAGTTACTCGACCCGCTCCTATAATTCACCCCTCCACTTT

J gene: TRBJ1-2
V gene: TRBV7-8
D gene: NA
CDR3 protein: CASSTRQRYGYTF
CDR3 DNA: TGTGCCAGCAGCACCAGACAGCGTTATGGCTACACCTTC

J gene: TRBJ2-7
V gene: TRBV12-3/TRBV12-4
D gene: TRBD1
CDR3 protein: CASSRDRGYEQYF
CDR3 DNA: TGTGCCAGCAGTCGGGACAGGGGGTACGAGCAGTACTTC

J gene: TRBJ2-3
V gene: TRBV6-6
D gene: NA
CDR3 protein: CATLPPLDPSTDTQYF
CDR3 DNA: TGTGCCACCTTACCCCCGTTGGATCCTAGCACAGATACGCAGTATTTT

J gene: TRBJ2-7
V gene: TRBV9
D gene: TRBD1
CDR3 protein: CASSVVGTGGDEQYF
CDR3 DNA: TGTGCCAGCAGCGTAGTCGGGACAGGGGGCGACGAGCAGTACTTC

J gene: TRBJ1-6
V gene: TRBV7-9
D gene: NA
CDR3 protein: CAIPLSDSLNSPLHF
CDR3 DNA: TGTGCCATCCCGCTTTCGGACAGCCTTAATTCACCCCTCCACTTT

J gene: TRBJ2-5
V gene: TRBV20-1
D gene: NA
CDR3 protein: CSASIGGQETQYF
CDR3 DNA: TGCAGTGCTAGTATCGGCGGACAAGAGACCCAGTACTTC

J gene: TRBJ1-6
V gene: TRBV12-3/TRBV12-4
D gene: NA
CDR3 protein: CASRIGNSPLHF
CDR3 DNA: TGTGCCAGCAGGATAGGGAATTCACCCCTCCACTTT

J gene: TRBJ2-5
V gene: TRBV2
D gene: TRBD2
CDR3 protein: CASGGSGEGETQYF
CDR3 DNA: TGTGCCAGCGGGGGTAGCGGGGAGGGGGAGACCCAGTACTTC

J gene: TRBJ1-4
V gene: TRBV12-3/TRBV12-4
D gene: NA
CDR3 protein: CASSLKGGYKLFF
CDR3 DNA: TGTGCCAGCAGTTTAAAGGGAGGGTACAAACTGTTTTTT

J gene: TRBJ2-3
V gene: TRBV5-1
D gene: TRBD1
CDR3 protein: CASSLVGDRELGDTQYF
CDR3 DNA: TGCGCCAGCAGCTTGGTTGGCGACAGGGAGTTGGGAGATACGCAGTATTTT

J gene: TRBJ2-1
V gene: TRBV7-7
D gene: NA
CDR3 protein: CASSLGRLNEQFF
CDR3 DNA: TGTGCTAGCAGCTTAGGGCGGCTCAATGAGCAGTTCTTC

J gene: TRBJ2-3
V gene: TRBV5-1
D gene: TRBD2
CDR3 protein: CASSFSSGGPDTQYF
CDR3 DNA: TGCGCCAGCAGCTTCTCTAGCGGGGGGCCAGATACGCAGTATTTT